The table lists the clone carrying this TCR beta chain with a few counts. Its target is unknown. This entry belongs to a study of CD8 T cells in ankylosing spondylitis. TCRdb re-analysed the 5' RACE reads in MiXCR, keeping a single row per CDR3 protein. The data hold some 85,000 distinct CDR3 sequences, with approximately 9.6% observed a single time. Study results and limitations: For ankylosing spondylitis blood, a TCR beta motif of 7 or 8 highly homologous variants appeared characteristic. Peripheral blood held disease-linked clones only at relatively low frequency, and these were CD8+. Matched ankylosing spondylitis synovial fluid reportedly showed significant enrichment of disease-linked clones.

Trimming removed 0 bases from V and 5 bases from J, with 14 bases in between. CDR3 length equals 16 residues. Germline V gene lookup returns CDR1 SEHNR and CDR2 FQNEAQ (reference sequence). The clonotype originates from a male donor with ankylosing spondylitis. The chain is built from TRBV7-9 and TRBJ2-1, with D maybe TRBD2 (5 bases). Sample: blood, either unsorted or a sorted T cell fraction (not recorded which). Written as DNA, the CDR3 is TGTGCCAGCAGCTTAGCATCTCGGGATTTTAACAATGAGCAGTTCTTC. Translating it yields CASSLASRDFNNEQFF.